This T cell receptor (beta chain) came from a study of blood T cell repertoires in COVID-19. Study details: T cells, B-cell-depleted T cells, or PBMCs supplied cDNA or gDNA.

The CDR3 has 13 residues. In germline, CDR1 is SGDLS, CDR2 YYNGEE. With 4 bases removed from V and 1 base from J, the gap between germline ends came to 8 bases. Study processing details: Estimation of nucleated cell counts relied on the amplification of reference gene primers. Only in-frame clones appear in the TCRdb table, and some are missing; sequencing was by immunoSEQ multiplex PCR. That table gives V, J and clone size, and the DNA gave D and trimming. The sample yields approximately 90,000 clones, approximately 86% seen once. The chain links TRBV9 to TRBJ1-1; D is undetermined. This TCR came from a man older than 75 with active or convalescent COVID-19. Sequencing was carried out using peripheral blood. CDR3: CASSRQSNTEAFF. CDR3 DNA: TGTGCCAGCAGCCGACAATCGAACACTGAAGCTTTCTTT.